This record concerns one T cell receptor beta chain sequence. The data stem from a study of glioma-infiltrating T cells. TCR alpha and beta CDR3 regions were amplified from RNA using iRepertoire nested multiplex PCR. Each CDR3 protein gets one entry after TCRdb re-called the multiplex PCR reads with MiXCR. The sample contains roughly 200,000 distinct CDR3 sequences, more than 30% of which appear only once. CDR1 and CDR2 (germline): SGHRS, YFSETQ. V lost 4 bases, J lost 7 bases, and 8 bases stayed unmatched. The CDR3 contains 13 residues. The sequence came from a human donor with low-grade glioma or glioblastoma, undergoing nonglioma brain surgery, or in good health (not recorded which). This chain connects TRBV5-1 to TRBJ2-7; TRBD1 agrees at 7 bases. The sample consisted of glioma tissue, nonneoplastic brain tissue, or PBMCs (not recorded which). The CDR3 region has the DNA TGCGCCAGCAGCCACGGATCGGACAGGGAGCAGTACTTC. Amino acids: CASSHGSDREQYF.